The rows below give T cell receptor beta chains drawn from one sample of a study of cytomegalovirus exposure and HLA in healthy donors. Some clones are missing from TCRdb's copy, which holds only in-frame ones; the method was immunoSEQ multiplex PCR. The sample shows around 170,000 clones, over 70% of them seen only once. The material sequenced was PBMCs. These receptors all come from a woman between 50 and 59 years old in good health and CMV-seropositive. Each CDR3 is given with its conserved first and last residue. D genes are given only for firm matches. Clone size is given for some rows only: seen once, a few or many times, or a class if the clone is expanded.

d_gene,abundance,j_gene,v_gene,CDR3aa,CDR3nt
TRBD1,once,TRBJ1-1,TRBV27,CASSIRDRNTEAFF,TGTGCCAGCAGTATCCGGGACAGGAACACTGAAGCTTTCTTT
.,once,TRBJ1-1,TRBV18,CASSLQALRFEAFF,TGTGCCAGCTCACTACAGGCTCTGAGGTTTGAAGCTTTCTTT
TRBD1,.,TRBJ1-1,TRBV10-3,CAISEGQGQMNTEAFF,TGTGCCATCAGCGAAGGACAGGGCCAAATGAACACTGAAGCTTTCTTT
TRBD1,.,TRBJ1-3,TRBV7-2,CASSPGTDSGNTIYF,TGTGCCAGCAGCCCCGGGACAGACTCTGGAAACACCATATATTTT
.,.,TRBJ2-7,TRBV7-2,CASSFLRGGIYEQYF,TGTGCCAGCAGCTTCCTTAGGGGCGGGATCTACGAGCAGTACTTC
.,.,TRBJ2-5,TRBV5-1,CASKGQGLETQYF,TGCGCCAGCAAGGGCCAGGGCTTGGAGACCCAGTACTTC
.,.,TRBJ1-5,TRBV2,CASKGVGAALRPQHF,TGTGCCAGCAAGGGTGTGGGGGCCGCCCTTCGGCCCCAGCATTTT
.,.,TRBJ2-5,TRBV11-2,CASSLDRETQYF,TGTGCCAGCAGCTTAGACCGGGAGACCCAGTACTTC
.,.,TRBJ1-3,TRBV2,CASSSDSDTIYF,TGTGCTTCCTCCTCGGACAGTGACACCATATATTTT
TRBD1,.,TRBJ1-1,TRBV18,CASSPRTGQDTEAFF,TGTGCCAGCTCACCTAGGACAGGGCAGGACACTGAAGCTTTCTTT
.,.,TRBJ2-3,TRBV5-4,CASSDRQGTDTQYF,TGTGCCAGCAGCGATAGACAGGGCACAGATACGCAGTATTTT
TRBD1,.,TRBJ2-7,TRBV5-1,CASTLWDRGSAEQYF,TGCGCCAGCACCCTCTGGGACAGGGGATCGGCGGAGCAGTACTTC
.,.,TRBJ1-1,TRBV5-1,CASSLDNPGTEAFF,TGCGCCAGCAGCTTGGACAATCCGGGGACTGAAGCTTTCTTT
TRBD2,once,TRBJ2-7,TRBV5-4,CASSHAGGDEQYF,TGTGCCAGCAGCCACGCCGGGGGGGACGAGCAGTACTTC
TRBD2,once,TRBJ2-3,TRBV4-3,CASSQVSGGADTQYF,TGCGCCAGCAGCCAGGTTAGCGGGGGGGCAGATACGCAGTATTTT
TRBD2,.,TRBJ2-3,TRBV28,CATWVTSGGTDTQYF,TGTGCCACTTGGGTTACTAGCGGGGGAACAGATACGCAGTATTTT
.,.,TRBJ1-2,TRBV2,CASRRQGLTDGYTF,TGTGCCAGCAGACGCCAGGGGCTCACCGATGGCTACACCTTC
TRBD1,.,TRBJ2-4,TRBV7-9,CASSWGQSGNIQYF,TGTGCCAGCAGTTGGGGACAGTCGGGGAACATTCAGTACTTC
TRBD1,.,TRBJ1-2,TRBV7-9,CASSLGASQGGGYTF,TGTGCCAGCAGCTTAGGGGCAAGCCAGGGGGGCGGCTACACCTTC
.,.,TRBJ2-7,TRBV11-3,CASSLGNSGTFGHEQYF,TGTGCCAGCAGCTTAGGCAATTCCGGGACATTCGGGCACGAGCAGTACTTC
.,.,TRBJ2-1,TRBV19,CASSMGRDEQFF,TGTGCCAGTAGTATGGGCAGGGATGAGCAGTTCTTC
.,.,TRBJ2-7,TRBV6-5,CASSRTLYYEQYF,TGTGCCAGCAGTCGGACTCTCTACTACGAGCAGTACTTC
.,few,TRBJ1-1,TRBV5-8,CASRKRGNTEAFF,TGTGCCAGCCGGAAGCGGGGGAACACTGAAGCTTTCTTT
TRBD1,.,TRBJ1-4,TRBV27,CASSSQGAQTNEKLFF,TGTGCCAGCAGTTCACAGGGGGCTCAGACTAATGAAAAACTGTTTTTT
TRBD2,few,TRBJ2-7,TRBV7-2,CASSLRQLTSGSSYEQYF,TGTGCCAGCAGCTTACGTCAGCTGACCAGCGGGAGTAGCTACGAGCAGTACTTC
TRBD2,once,TRBJ2-1,TRBV7-2,CASSTDRSGNLNEQFF,TGTGCCAGCAGCACAGACCGAAGCGGGAATTTAAATGAGCAGTTCTTC
TRBD2,few,TRBJ2-7,TRBV6-1,CASIELGRGSEQYF,TGTGCCAGCATCGAATTGGGGAGGGGTAGCGAGCAGTACTTC
TRBD2,.,TRBJ2-2,TRBV27,CASSPSGLVSGELFF,TGTGCCAGCAGTCCCTCGGGACTAGTTAGCGGGGAGCTGTTTTTT
.,.,TRBJ1-1,TRBV19,CASSIWTENTEAFF,TGTGCCAGTAGTATTTGGACAGAGAACACTGAAGCTTTCTTT
TRBD1,few,TRBJ1-1,TRBV13,CASSLQGGLGTEAFF,TGTGCCAGCAGCTTACAGGGGGGTTTGGGCACTGAAGCTTTCTTT
.,.,TRBJ1-1,TRBV13,CASSLGGYGIGNTEAFF,TGTGCCAGCAGCTTAGGCGGGTACGGAATCGGGAACACTGAAGCTTTCTTT
TRBD1,.,TRBJ2-1,TRBV5-1,CASMPRTGRDEQFF,TGCGCCAGCATGCCCAGGACAGGACGCGATGAGCAGTTCTTC
.,.,TRBJ1-1,TRBV29-1,CSVVPPSRGEAFF,TGCAGCGTTGTTCCCCCATCAAGAGGTGAAGCTTTCTTT
.,.,TRBJ2-7,TRBV7-9,CSSSSRTPGTIDYEQYF,TGTTCCAGCAGCTCGCGAACTCCCGGGACAATCGACTACGAGCAGTACTTC
.,.,TRBJ2-7,TRBV19,CASSLQGGEQYF,TGTGCCAGTAGTCTTCAGGGGGGCGAGCAGTACTTC